This TCR beta chain came from a study of T cells in Graves' hyperthyroidism and ophthalmopathy. Overall study context: Peripheral blood was secured at the point of initial diagnosis, before any treatment.

With respect to this clonotype: Antigen unknown.

Broader study findings: The model identified upcoming ophthalmopathy a median about six months ahead of onset. Using 13 V-J features, a model discriminated ophthalmopathy from stable hyperthyroidism.

The CDR3 has 15 amino acids. The germline V and J ends were trimmed by 4 bases and 0 bases, with 10 bases remaining between them. CDR1 and CDR2 (germline): MNHEY, SMNVEV (reference sequence). The study included ophthalmopathy patients with Clinical Activity Score at least 3, NOSPECS grade at least 4 and duration under 3 months. RNA transcripts were the template for amplifying TCR beta CDR3 regions. The HTBI primer set drove a first-round RT-PCR of the TCR CDR3. Using its own MiXCR run on the multiplex PCR reads, TCRdb lists one record per CDR3 protein. The sample yields 500,000 to 650,000 distinct CDR3 sequences, under 20% seen once.

This rearrangement joins TRBV27 to TRBJ2-1; D is uncertain. Sequenced sample: blood. This TCR came from a woman under 30 with Graves' ophthalmopathy. CDR3 amino acids: CASSSTDSSYNEQFF. Here the CDR3 DNA reads TGTGCCAGCAGTTCCACTGATAGCTCCTACAATGAGCAGTTCTTC.